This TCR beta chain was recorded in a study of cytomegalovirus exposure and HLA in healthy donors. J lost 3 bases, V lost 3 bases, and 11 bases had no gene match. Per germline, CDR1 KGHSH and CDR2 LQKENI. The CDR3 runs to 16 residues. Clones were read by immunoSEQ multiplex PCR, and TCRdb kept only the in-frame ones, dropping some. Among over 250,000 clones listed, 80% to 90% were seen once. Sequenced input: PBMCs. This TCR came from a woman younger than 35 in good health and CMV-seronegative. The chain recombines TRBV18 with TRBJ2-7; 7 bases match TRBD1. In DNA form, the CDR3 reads TGTGCCAGCTCACCTACTTCAGGGGGAATTATCTACGAGCAGTACTTC. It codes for CASSPTSGGIIYEQYF.